The rows below give T cell receptor beta chains drawn from one sample of a study of CD8 T cells in ankylosing spondylitis. TCRdb itself ran the 5' RACE reads through MiXCR, one entry per CDR3 protein. This table has roughly 700,000 distinct CDR3 sequences, under 20% appearing once. Sequencing was done on a sample of blood, either unsorted or a sorted T cell fraction (not recorded which). Receptors were obtained from a male donor with ankylosing spondylitis. CDR3s include the opening cysteine and the closing phenylalanine or tryptophan. The order of the fields is clone size, J gene, V gene, D gene, CDR3 DNA, CDR3 protein. A D gene is named only where the DNA matches it firmly. The size of a clone is reported for some rows only, either as once, few or many, or as a class for expanded clones.

few | TRBJ2-2 | TRBV9 | TRBD1 | TGTGCCAGCAGCGGGCCCTCCCGGGACAGGGGTACCGGGGAGCTGTTTTTT | CASSGPSRDRGTGELFF
few | TRBJ2-3 | TRBV13 | - | TGTGCCAGCAGCTTCACTAGCCCAAGCACAGATACGCAGTATTTT | CASSFTSPSTDTQYF
many | TRBJ2-7 | TRBV7-9 | - | TGTGCCAGCAGCTTAGAGTCAGGGGAGCAGTACTTC | CASSLESGEQYF
few | TRBJ2-1 | TRBV20-1 | TRBD2 | TGCAGTGCCGGGACTATCAACTACAATGAGCAGTTCTTC | CSAGTINYNEQFF
many | TRBJ2-7 | TRBV7-2 | - | TGTGCCAGCAGCTTCTATGGTCGGGAGCAGTACTTC | CASSFYGREQYF
few | TRBJ2-7 | TRBV6-2/TRBV6-3 | - | TGTGCCAGCAGGGAACAGGGTTACGAGCAGTACTTC | CASREQGYEQYF
- | TRBJ2-1 | TRBV29-1 | - | TGCAGCTTTGACGAAGGCTACAATGAGCAGTTCTTC | CSFDEGYNEQFF
- | TRBJ2-1 | TRBV20-1 | TRBD2 | TGCAGTGCTATCACTAGCGGGAGAAGGAATGAGCAGTTCTTC | CSAITSGRRNEQFF
- | TRBJ2-7 | TRBV29-1 | TRBD2 | TGCAGCGCCGCCCGCGGGAGCTCCTACGAGCAGTACTTC | CSAARGSSYEQYF
few | TRBJ2-1 | TRBV27 | - | TGTGCCAGCAGTTTGGGCAGCATCAATGAGCAGTTCTTC | CASSLGSINEQFF
- | TRBJ2-1 | TRBV6-2/TRBV6-3 | TRBD2 | TGTGCCAGCAGTTACGGGCGGGAGTGGTCCTACAATGAGCAGTTCTTC | CASSYGREWSYNEQFF
- | TRBJ2-7 | TRBV7-9 | TRBD2 | TGTGCCGTTAGCGGGAGCCATACTCCCTACGAGCAGTACTTC | CAVSGSHTPYEQYF
few | TRBJ2-3 | TRBV6-5 | - | TGTGCCAGCAGTTACGTTGGAACAGATACGCAGTATTTT | CASSYVGTDTQYF
- | TRBJ1-5 | TRBV6-1 | TRBD1 | TGTGCCAGCAGACCACTGGGGACAGATGATCAGCCCCAGCATTTT | CASRPLGTDDQPQHF
few | TRBJ2-1 | TRBV20-1 | TRBD2 | TGCAGTGCTCTTGAAAGCGGGAGGGCCCGGGGAATCAATGAGCAGTTCTTC | CSALESGRARGINEQFF
- | TRBJ2-7 | TRBV2 | - | TGTGCCAGCAGTGTGGCAGGCGAGTGGTACGAGCAGTACTTC | CASSVAGEWYEQYF
few | TRBJ1-3 | TRBV12-3/TRBV12-4 | - | TGTGCCAGCAGTTTGGTCGGGGGCGGTGGAAACACCATATATTTT | CASSLVGGGGNTIYF
- | TRBJ2-7 | TRBV10-3 | - | TGTGCCATCAGTGAGTCGACAGTCAGGACCTACGAGCAGTACTTC | CAISESTVRTYEQYF
- | TRBJ2-3 | TRBV3-1 | - | TGTGCCAGCAGCCAGAACTCCGGGAGAACAGATACGCAGTATTTT | CASSQNSGRTDTQYF
- | TRBJ1-5 | TRBV3-1 | TRBD1 | TGTGCCAGCAGCCAAGCCGGTACAGGGGATCAGCCCCAGCATTTT | CASSQAGTGDQPQHF
few | TRBJ1-2 | TRBV12-3/TRBV12-4 | - | TGTGCCAGCAGCCCACGGCCCATTTCTTATGGCTACACCTTC | CASSPRPISYGYTF
few | TRBJ2-1 | TRBV6-5 | - | TGTGCCAGCAGACTCGGGACCAACCAGTTCTTC | CASRLGTNQFF
few | TRBJ2-1 | TRBV11-2 | - | TGTGCCAGCAGCAAAATAGGGCAGTACAATGAGCAGTTCTTC | CASSKIGQYNEQFF
- | TRBJ2-1 | TRBV4-3 | TRBD2 | TGCGCCAGCAGCCAAGAAGGGCCTAGCGGGACCCCCAATGAGCAGTTCTTC | CASSQEGPSGTPNEQFF
few | TRBJ1-1 | TRBV4-1 | - | TGCGCCAGCAGCCGTGGTCTTGAGGGCGGACACACTGAAGCTTTCTTT | CASSRGLEGGHTEAFF
- | TRBJ2-1 | TRBV3-1 | - | TGTGCCAGCAGCTCCCCCCTGTTATTCCGGGACAATGAGCAGTTCTTC | CASSSPLLFRDNEQFF
once | TRBJ1-1 | TRBV11-2 | TRBD1 | TGTGCCAGCAGCTTAGGACAGGGGCAGAGGGTCACTGAAGCTTTCTTT | CASSLGQGQRVTEAFF
few | TRBJ2-7 | TRBV12-3/TRBV12-4 | - | TGTGCCAGCAACAACAGGGACTCCTACGAGCAGTACTTC | CASNNRDSYEQYF
- | TRBJ2-4 | TRBV4-2 | TRBD2 | TGTGCCAGCAGCCAAGGAACTAGCGCCCCAGCCAAAAACATTCAGTACTTC | CASSQGTSAPAKNIQYF
- | TRBJ2-7 | TRBV5-1 | - | TGCGCCAGCTGGTCGGGGCCGGGGGAGCAGTACTTC | CASWSGPGEQYF
- | TRBJ2-5 | TRBV29-1 | - | TGCAGCCCCGAGGTAGCGGTTAGAGAGACCCAGTACTTC | CSPEVAVRETQYF
few | TRBJ2-1 | TRBV7-9 | TRBD2 | TGTGCCAGCAGCCCGGGACTAGCGGGAGATTACCAGTTCTTC | CASSPGLAGDYQFF
- | TRBJ2-2 | TRBV2 | - | TGTGCCAGCAGTGAAGGAGATCAGGGACTGGACACCGGGGAGCTGTTTTTT | CASSEGDQGLDTGELFF
few | TRBJ2-7 | TRBV7-2 | - | TGTGCCAGCAGCCCTGGGAGAGCTCACCCCTACGAGCAGTACTTC | CASSPGRAHPYEQYF
few | TRBJ2-1 | TRBV29-1 | - | TGCAGCGTTGACGGTCTAGCGTACTCCTACAATGAGCAGTTCTTC | CSVDGLAYSYNEQFF
- | TRBJ2-7 | TRBV28 | TRBD1 | TGTGCCAGTTGGCGACAGGGTCCGGGGGAGCAGTACTTC | CASWRQGPGEQYF
few | TRBJ1-1 | TRBV20-1 | TRBD1 | TGCAGTGCTCGCAAGGGGGCCCTGAACACTGAAGCTTTCTTT | CSARKGALNTEAFF
- | TRBJ2-5 | TRBV5-1 | TRBD1 | TGCGCCAGCAGCCGGACAGGGGCCCAAGAGACCCAGTACTTC | CASSRTGAQETQYF
- | TRBJ2-5 | TRBV3-1 | TRBD2 | TGTGCCAGCAGCCAAGATTTCGGCGGGGGGGAGACCCAGTACTTC | CASSQDFGGGETQYF
many | TRBJ2-3 | TRBV12-3/TRBV12-4 | TRBD2 | TGTGCCAGCAGCTCCCCGGGCGGGAGGGCCGTAGATACGCAGTATTTT | CASSSPGGRAVDTQYF
few | TRBJ2-1 | TRBV7-2 | - | TGTGCCAGCAGCTTATCTTCATACGCCACTCACAATGAGCAGTTCTTC | CASSLSSYATHNEQFF
few | TRBJ2-3 | TRBV21-1 | - | TGTGCCAGCAGCGCTTCTTTTAGGAGGGAGGGCCATGCGGATACGCAGTATTTT | CASSASFRREGHADTQYF
- | TRBJ1-3 | TRBV12-3/TRBV12-4 | - | TGTGCCACCGATGGAGATGTCGGAAACACCATATATTTT | CATDGDVGNTIYF
- | TRBJ2-1 | TRBV24-1 | - | TGTGCCACCAGTGACCCGGTCGATGAGCAGTTCTTC | CATSDPVDEQFF
- | TRBJ2-1 | TRBV5-1 | TRBD1 | TGCGCCAGCAGCGGAACGCCCCGGGACAGGGGTTACAATGAGCAGTTCTTC | CASSGTPRDRGYNEQFF
few | TRBJ2-2 | TRBV7-3 | - | TGTGCCAGCAGCTTAACGGGGCAGGGAGGCACCGGGGAGCTGTTTTTT | CASSLTGQGGTGELFF
- | TRBJ2-3 | TRBV5-5 | - | TGTGCCAGCAGCTTGGCCGGAGAAGATTCGCAGTATTTT | CASSLAGEDSQYF
- | TRBJ2-3 | TRBV20-1 | TRBD2 | TGCAGTGCTAGGGGAGGGGCGGATACGCAGTATTTT | CSARGGADTQYF
- | TRBJ1-6 | TRBV3-1 | TRBD1 | TGTGCCAGCAGTCCTCAGGACAGGGGCAATTCACCCCTCCACTTT | CASSPQDRGNSPLHF
- | TRBJ2-3 | TRBV15 | - | TGTGCCACCAGCCCAGGGGCGAGCGGACTACTGACTGACACAGATACGCAGTATTTT | CATSPGASGLLTDTDTQYF
- | TRBJ2-1 | TRBV28 | TRBD1 | TGTGCCAGCAGCTCCTCCGCCATACAGGGGGGTAATGAGCAGTTCTTC | CASSSSAIQGGNEQFF
few | TRBJ2-1 | TRBV5-6 | - | TGTGCCAGCAGCTTGGTAGACAGGTTATACAATGAGCAGTTCTTC | CASSLVDRLYNEQFF
- | TRBJ2-7 | TRBV5-6 | - | TGTGCCAGCAGCCACGGGACGGACTATTACGAGCAGTACTTC | CASSHGTDYYEQYF